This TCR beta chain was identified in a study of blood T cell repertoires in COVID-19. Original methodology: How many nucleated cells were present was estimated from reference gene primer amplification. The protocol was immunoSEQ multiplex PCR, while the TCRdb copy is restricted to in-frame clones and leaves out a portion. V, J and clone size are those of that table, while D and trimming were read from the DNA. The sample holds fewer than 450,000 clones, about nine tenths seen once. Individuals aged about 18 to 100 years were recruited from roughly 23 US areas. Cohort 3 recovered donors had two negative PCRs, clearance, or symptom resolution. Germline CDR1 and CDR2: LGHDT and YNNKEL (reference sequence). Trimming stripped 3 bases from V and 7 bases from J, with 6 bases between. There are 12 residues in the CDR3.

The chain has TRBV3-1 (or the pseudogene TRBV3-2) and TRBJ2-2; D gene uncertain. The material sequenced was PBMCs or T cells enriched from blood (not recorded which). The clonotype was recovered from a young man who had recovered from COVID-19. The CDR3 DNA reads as TGTGCCAGCAGCCAGTCCGTCGGGGAGCTGTTTTTT. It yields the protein CASSQSVGELFF.